The 7 T cell receptor beta chains below come from one sample, sequenced in a study of shared clonotypes between healthy human individuals. Sequencing was performed with immunoSEQ multiplex PCR; in TCRdb, only in-frame clones are kept and a portion is missing. The table shows approximately 480,000 clones, with roughly 79% occurring only once. Material for sequencing was PBMCs. These TCRs come from a middle-aged woman in good health. Some clones in this sample may be carry-over from other donors' samples.

This clone was counted between two and nine times. V usage is TRBV7-3 and J usage is TRBJ2-2; D gene ambiguous. Germline V lookup: CDR1 SGHTA, CDR2 FQGTGA. Between the trimmed V and J ends, which lost 5 bases and 1 base, there was a span of 5 bases. The CDR3 loop spans 13 amino acids. The CDR3 sequence: CASSSRNTGELFF. CDR3 DNA: TGTGCCAGCAGCAGCAGGAACACCGGGGAGCTGTTTTTT. The complete variable domain, with remaining parts taken from reference TRBV7-3 and TRBJ2-2, reads GAGVSQTPSNKVTEKGKYVELRCDPISGHTALYWYRQSLGQGPEFLIYFQGTGAADDSGLPNDRFFAVRPEGSVSTLKIQRTERGDSAVYLCASSSRNTGELFFGEGSRLTVL.

This chain connects TRBV15 to TRBJ1-1; TRBD1 matches 10 bases. J lost 1 base, V lost 5 bases, and 1 base had no gene match. The CDR3 has 14 amino acids. Germline V CDR1 and CDR2: LNHNV, YYDKDF (reference sequence). The CDR3 DNA sequence: TGTGCCACCAGCGGGGACAGGGGGAACACTGAAGCTTTCTTT. Translated, it gives CATSGDRGNTEAFF.

This rearrangement joins TRBV28 to TRBJ2-7; 8 bases map to TRBD1. Germline-derived CDR1 and CDR2 are MDHEN and SYDVKM. The junction had 4 bases not matched to a gene; V was cut back by 6 bases and J by 3 bases. The CDR3 loop spans 13 amino acids. This CDR3 is CASSPTGGYEQYF. The CDR3 DNA follows: TGTGCCAGCAGCCCAACAGGGGGCTACGAGCAGTACTTC.

V and J are TRBV7-6 and TRBJ2-7; D gene unclear. This CDR3 spans 16 amino acids. The ends were cut back, 5 bases at V and 0 bases at J, with 17 bases in the middle. In germline, CDR1 is SGHVS, CDR2 FNYEAQ. CDR3 residues: CASSPDARISSYEQYF. Written as DNA, the CDR3 is TGTGCCAGCAGCCCCGATGCCAGGATAAGCTCCTACGAGCAGTACTTC.

V and J are TRBV11-2 and TRBJ2-3, with D maybe TRBD2 (5 bases). This CDR3 comprises 15 residues. Per germline, CDR1 SGHAT and CDR2 FQNNGV. V dropped 1 base and J dropped 0 bases, with 8 bases sitting between them. CDR3 amino acids: CASSLGGLSTDTQYF. DNA of the CDR3: TGTGCCAGCAGCTTAGGCGGGCTCAGCACAGATACGCAGTATTTT.

This sequence joins TRBV7-2 and TRBJ2-5; 8 bases match TRBD2. The CDR3 has 15 residues. The V and J ends lost 5 bases and 4 bases, in that order; junction bases with no gene match: 9. CDR1 is SGHTA, CDR2 FQGNSA, per germline. The CDR3 DNA is TGTGCCAGCAGCCCACCGGGACTAGACCCAGAGACCCAGTACTTC. The encoded protein is CASSPPGLDPETQYF.

This chain connects TRBV27 to TRBJ2-5; 8 bases match TRBD2. The end of the DNA is better explained by TRBJ2-7, so the J call may be wrong. Germline V CDR1 and CDR2: MNHEY, SMNVEV (reference sequence). CDR3 length: 16 residues. The CDR3 region is CASSLLESGSSYEQYF. CDR3 nucleotide sequence: TGTGCCAGCAGTTTATTAGAAAGCGGGAGCTCCTACGAGCAGTACTTC.